This TCR beta chain is from a study of cytomegalovirus exposure and HLA in healthy donors. On the study more broadly: About 85 million unique TCR sequences came from HLA-typed donors in an early release.

In the case of this clone: Antigen: not known.

Overall study results and limits: As immune exposure information, only CMV serostatus was available. The study designated some 180 TCR beta chains cytomegalovirus-associated.

In the PCR, 60 Vbeta and 13 Jbeta primers were used. This table comes from immunoSEQ multiplex PCR, and its TCRdb copy is limited to in-frame clones, with some not included. The sample has 45,000 to 60,000 clones; around 81% are singletons. The CDR3 runs to 17 residues. The gene calls are TRBV1 and TRBJ2-2; the table's D gene call, TRBD2, was not cross checked with the DNA. TRBV1 is assigned pseudogene status. This clonotype was obtained from a man aged 25 to 45 in good health and CMV-seropositive. Sample: PBMCs. As DNA, the CDR3 is TGCACCAGCACCCCGGGACTAGCGGGGGTGGACACCGGGGAGCTGTTTTTT. Amino acid sequence: CTSTPGLAGVDTGELFF.